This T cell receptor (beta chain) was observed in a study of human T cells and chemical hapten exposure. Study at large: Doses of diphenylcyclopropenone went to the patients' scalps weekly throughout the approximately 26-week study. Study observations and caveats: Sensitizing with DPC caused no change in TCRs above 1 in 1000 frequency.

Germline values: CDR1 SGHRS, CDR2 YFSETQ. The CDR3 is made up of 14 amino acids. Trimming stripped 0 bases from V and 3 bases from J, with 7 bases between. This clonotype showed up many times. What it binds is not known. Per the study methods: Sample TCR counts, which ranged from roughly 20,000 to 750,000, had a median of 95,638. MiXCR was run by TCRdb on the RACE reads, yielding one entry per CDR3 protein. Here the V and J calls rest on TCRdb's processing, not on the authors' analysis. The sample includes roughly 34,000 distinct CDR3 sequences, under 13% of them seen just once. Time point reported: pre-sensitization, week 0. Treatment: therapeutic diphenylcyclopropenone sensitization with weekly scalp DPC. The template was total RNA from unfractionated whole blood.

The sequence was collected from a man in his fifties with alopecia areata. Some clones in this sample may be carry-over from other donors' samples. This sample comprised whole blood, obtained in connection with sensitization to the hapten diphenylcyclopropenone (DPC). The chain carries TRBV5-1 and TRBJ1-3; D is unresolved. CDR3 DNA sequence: TGCGCCAGCAGCTTGGTCGGAGATGGAAACACCATATATTTT. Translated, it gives CASSLVGDGNTIYF.